The 22 T cell receptor beta chains below all came from one sample that was sequenced in a study of blood T cells in healthy people across ages. It was with a sample-barcoded 5' primer and a J-beta primer mix that a second PCR of roughly 6 to 11 cycles was run. TCRdb ran MiXCR on the 5' RACE reads and lists one entry per CDR3 protein. The sample has some 900,000 distinct CDR3 sequences, about 28% seen once; the top ten hold 17%. Sequenced sample: blood. The receptor set was obtained from a woman older than 75 in good health.

There are many counts of this clonotype. The V call is TRBV18, the J call TRBJ2-1; the D is unclear. With 3 bases removed from V and 10 bases from J, the gap between germline ends came to 13 bases. The length of the CDR3 is 13 residues. Germline CDR1 KGHSH, CDR2 LQKENI. This chain's CDR3 is CASSPPNNVEQFF. The DNA of the CDR3 is TGTGCCAGCTCACCCCCTAACAATGTGGAGCAGTTCTTC. Full variable domain (outside the CDR3, taken from reference TRBV18 and TRBJ2-1): NAGVMQNPRHLVRRRGQEARLRCSPMKGHSHVYWYRQLPEEGLKFMVYLQKENIIDESGMPKERFSAEFPKEGPSILRIQQVVRGDSAAYFCASSPPNNVEQFFGPGTRLTVL.

In this sample, this clonotype turned up many times. V usage is TRBV5-1 and J usage is TRBJ2-5, with 12 bases lining up with TRBD2. Unmatched junction bases numbered 10, after V lost 3 bases and J lost 4 bases. The CDR3 totals 17 residues. Germline V gene data show CDR1 as SGHRS and CDR2 as YFSETQ. Written as DNA, the CDR3 is TGCGCCAGCAGCTCCGACGGGCTAGCGGGGGGGCGAGAGACCCAGTACTTC. Protein sequence: CASSSDGLAGGRETQYF.

V and J are TRBV30 and TRBJ1-2; no reliable D call. Deletions cut 0 bases from V and 0 bases from J, with 5 bases between. In germline, CDR1 is GTSNPN, CDR2 SVGIG (reference sequence). The CDR3 extends over 13 amino acids. The chain's CDR3 is CAWSVVTNYGYTF. For the CDR3, the DNA is TGTGCCTGGAGTGTAGTGACTAACTATGGCTACACCTTC.

This clonotype appeared many times. The chain joins TRBV9 to TRBJ1-6, with 7 bases matching TRBD1. The CDR3 contains 14 residues. Germline-derived CDR1 and CDR2 are SGDLS and YYNGEE. The trim removed 4 bases at V and 6 bases at J, leaving 4 bases unmatched. CDR3 sequence (DNA): TGTGCCAGCAGCACAGGGGCCCCTAATTCACCCCTCCACTTT. This sequence encodes CASSTGAPNSPLHF.

The chain is built from TRBV30 and TRBJ1-5; D is perhaps TRBD1 (5 bases). CDR1 is GTSNPN, CDR2 SVGIG, per germline (reference sequence). The CDR3 sequence is 13 residues long. V lost 1 base, J lost 7 bases, and 11 bases lay in between. The CDR3 DNA reads as TGTGCCTGGAGTGACCAGGGTGGACAGCCCCAGCATTTT. Translation gives CAWSDQGGQPQHF.

This clonotype was seen only a few times. The chain carries TRBV19 and TRBJ2-1, with 11 bases fitting TRBD2. From germline, CDR1 is LNHDA and CDR2 SQIVND (reference sequence). This CDR3 is 15 amino acids long. Trimming removed 1 base from V and 5 bases from J; junction bases left unmatched: 1. The DNA for the CDR3 is TGTGCCAGTAGTATAGGACTAGCGGGGAACAATGAGCAGTTCTTC. Protein: CASSIGLAGNNEQFF.

About this clonotype itself: A much bigger clone sits one base away, suggesting this may be a read error. The rearrangement links TRBV7-2 to TRBJ2-3, with D possibly TRBD1 on 6 matching bases. With 3 bases removed from V and 3 bases from J, the gap between germline ends came to 10 bases. The CDR3 length is 14 residues. In germline, CDR1 is SGHTA, CDR2 FQGNSA. CDR3 DNA: TGTGCCAGCAGCTTGAACAGGGTAACAGATACGCAGTATTTT. This translates into CASSLNRVTDTQYF.

Comment on this clonotype: The conserved closing phenylalanine or tryptophan is absent in this CDR3, likely reflecting a read error. The V gene is TRBV7-2, the J gene TRBJ2-1; 10 bases match TRBD1. The V gene's germline CDR1 is SGHTA and CDR2 FQGNSA. The CDR3 runs 14 residues. Here the CDR3 reads CAGSYGTGEDEQFS. As DNA, the CDR3 is TGTGCCGGCAGCTACGGGACAGGGGAGGATGAGCAGTTCTCC.

As to this clonotype: Given a much more abundant clone one base away, this may be a read error. The V and J genes are TRBV2 and TRBJ2-5; 8 bases map to TRBD1. Germline CDR1 and CDR2: SNHLY and FYNNEI. V lost 8 bases and J lost 1; bases outside the gene matches: 9. The CDR3 loop spans 15 amino acids. The CDR3 loop reads CASGQDRVGQETQYF. The DNA for the CDR3 is TGTGCCAGCGGACAGGACAGGGTGGGCCAAGAGACCCAGTACTTC.

A few counts support this clonotype. The gene calls are TRBV27 and TRBJ2-2; D gene ambiguous. Per germline, CDR1 MNHEY and CDR2 SMNVEV (reference sequence). V was shortened by 6 bases and J by 2 bases, with 7 bases between the two germline ends. This CDR3 has 13 residues. CDR3 nucleotide sequence: TGTGCCAGCAGCCACGATAACACCGGGGAGCTGTTTTTT. This sequence encodes CASSHDNTGELFF.

This clonotype was seen a handful of times. A much larger clone differs from this one at a single base, so this may be a read error. The rearrangement links TRBV30 to TRBJ2-1; D gene ambiguous. Per the germline V gene, CDR1 is GTSNPN and CDR2 is SVGIG (reference sequence). The CDR3 sequence is 12 residues long. V lost 0 bases, J lost 5 bases, and 5 bases lay in between. CDR3 protein: CAWSVRHNEQFF. CDR3 coding DNA: TGTGCCTGGAGTGTCCGACACAATGAGCAGTTCTTC. Looking up the rest from reference TRBV30 and TRBJ2-1 gives the full variable domain: SQTIHQWPATLVQPVGSPLSLECTVEGTSNPNLYWYRQAAGRGLQLLFYSVGIGQISSEVPQNLSASRPQDRQFILSSKKLLLSDSGFYLCAWSVRHNEQFFGPGTRLTVL.

This chain uses TRBV4-2 with TRBJ2-2; D ambiguous. Germline CDR1 LGHNA, CDR2 YNFKEQ. V was clipped by 1 base and J by 1 base, with 10 bases between them. The CDR3 sequence is 16 residues long. CDR3 amino acids: CASSQAATQNTGELFF. The CDR3 DNA reads TGTGCCAGCAGCCAAGCAGCGACACAGAACACCGGGGAGCTGTTTTTT.

This clonotype has a count of ten or more. The CDR3 DNA reads as TGTGCCAGCGGCGGACAGGGCCAAGAGACCCAGTACTTC. This gives the protein CASGGQGQETQYF. This rearrangement joins TRBV7-2 to TRBJ2-5; 8 positions match TRBD1. J was trimmed by 1 base and V by 8 bases; bases with no gene match: 3. Germline CDR1 and CDR2: SGHTA and FQGNSA. There are 13 residues in the CDR3. The full variable domain, with the rest looked up from reference TRBV7-2 and TRBJ2-5, is GAGVSQSPSNKVTEKGKDVELRCDPISGHTALYWYRQSLGQGLEFLIYFQGNSAPDKSGLPSDRFSAERTGGSVSTLTIQRTQQEDSAVYLCASGGQGQETQYFGPGTRLLVL.

The chain combines TRBV10-3 with TRBJ2-5, with 7 bases fitting TRBD1. TRBJ2-7 matches the DNA end more closely, so the J call is doubtful. The CDR3 loop spans 15 amino acids. Germline values: CDR1 ENHRY, CDR2 SYGVKD. CDR3 loop: CAISAQTGFGYEQYF. CDR3 coding DNA: TGTGCCATCAGTGCCCAGACAGGGTTTGGCTACGAGCAGTACTTC.

This clonotype showed up many times. The chain combines TRBV12-3 or TRBV12-4 with TRBJ1-2; maybe TRBD1 (6 bases). With 8 bases removed from V and 5 bases from J, the gap between germline ends came to 9 bases. This CDR3 has 11 amino acids. The CDR3 sequence is CASAQGYGYTF. Written as DNA, the CDR3 is TGTGCCAGCGCACAGGGATATGGCTACACCTTC.

There are many counts of this clonotype. The rearrangement uses TRBV20-1 and TRBJ2-4; weak D call: TRBD1 (6 bases). Germline CDR1 and CDR2: DFQATT and SNEGSKA (reference sequence). The V end lost 5 bases, the J end lost 0 bases, and 8 bases lay between the germline ends. The CDR3 has 13 residues. For the CDR3, the DNA is TGCAGTGCTGGGGGCGTAGCCAAAAACATTCAGTACTTC. Translated, it gives CSAGGVAKNIQYF.

This clonotype was counted at least ten times. In nucleotides, the CDR3 is TGCAGCGCCACCGACACCCAAAGGGCCAAAAACATTCAGTACTTC. It translates to CSATDTQRAKNIQYF. The chain joins TRBV29-1 to TRBJ2-4; D unclear. V dropped 7 bases and J dropped 1 base, with 17 bases sitting between them. Germline V lookup: CDR1 SQVTM, CDR2 ANQGSEA. The CDR3 has 15 residues.

This clonotype has more than one count but fewer than ten. One junction end disagrees with the germline gene, perhaps due to a read error. This rearrangement joins TRBV7-2 to TRBJ2-7, with D possibly TRBD2 on 7 matching bases. The CDR3 length is 15 residues. The germline gives CDR1 SGHTA, CDR2 FQGNSA. The CDR3 here is CASSVGGESSYEQYF. Here the CDR3 DNA reads TGTGCCAGCAGCGTAGGGGGGGAGAGCTCCTACGAACAGTACTTC. Complete variable domain (other parts from reference TRBV7-2 and TRBJ2-7): GAGVSQSPSNKVTEKGKDVELRCDPISGHTALYWYRQSLGQGLEFLIYFQGNSAPDKSGLPSDRFSAERTGGSVSTLTIQRTQQEDSAVYLCASSVGGESSYEQYFGPGTRLTVT.

This clonotype was counted at least ten times. This chain connects TRBV5-5 to TRBJ2-7; 10 nucleotides match TRBD2. Germline V CDR1 and CDR2: SGHKS, YYEKEE (reference sequence). The CDR3 totals 16 residues. The V and J ends lost 0 bases and 5 bases, in that order; junction bases with no gene match: 8. The CDR3 is CASSLVAGGYIHEQYF. The DNA of the CDR3 is TGTGCCAGCAGCTTGGTAGCGGGGGGCTATATCCACGAGCAGTACTTC.

The J gene is TRBJ1-1, the V gene TRBV7-9; D may be TRBD1 (6 bases). V lost 5 bases and J lost 7, with 14 bases in between. Germline assignment: CDR1 SEHNR and CDR2 FQNEAQ (reference sequence). This CDR3 spans 13 amino acids. The CDR3 nucleotides are TGTGCCAGCAGCCCCACTAGGGACAATGAAGCTTTCTTT. As protein: CASSPTRDNEAFF. Supplemented by reference TRBV7-9 and TRBJ1-1, the full variable domain reads DTGVSQNPRHKITKRGQNVTFRCDPISEHNRLYWYRQTLGQGPEFLTYFQNEAQLEKSRLLSDRFSAERPKGSFSTLEIQRTEQGDSAMYLCASSPTRDNEAFFGQGTRLTVV.

The chain employs TRBV7-2 and TRBJ1-2; D call uncertain. The germline V gene has CDR1 SGHTA and CDR2 FQGNSA. CDR3 length: 15 residues. V was clipped by 5 bases and J by 8 bases, with 21 bases between them. Here the CDR3 reads CASSLQYSLTSGYTF. DNA for the CDR3: TGTGCCAGCAGCCTGCAGTACAGTTTAACATCCGGCTACACCTTC.

Worth noting for this clonotype: A much larger clone differs from this one at a single base, so this may be a read error. The chain recombines TRBV20-1 with TRBJ2-5, with a possible D match to TRBD2 (6 bases). Germline V gives CDR1 DFQATT, CDR2 SNEGSKA (reference sequence). The CDR3 is 15 residues long. CDR3 DNA sequence: TGCAGTGCTCCCCCCCAAGGGAGGTTACAAGAGACCCGGTACTTC. Translation: CSAPPQGRLQETRYF.